This T cell receptor (beta chain) came from a study of cytomegalovirus exposure and HLA in healthy donors. V lost 0 bases, J lost 6 bases, and 16 bases lay in between. Germline CDR1 reads GTSNPN; CDR2 reads SVGIG (reference sequence). The CDR3 has 15 amino acids. This clone was counted only a few times. PCR amplification relied on 60 Vbeta primers (plus 13 Jbeta primers). Data came from immunoSEQ multiplex PCR; TCRdb stores just in-frame clones and leaves some out. Seen here are about 130,000 clones, 6.5% to 9.5% observed once, and the top ten hold about 5.5%. The specimen was PBMCs. The TCR originated in a man aged 35-49 years in good health and CMV-seronegative. V is TRBV30 and J is TRBJ2-3; D remains unclear. CDR3 nucleotide sequence: TGTGCCTGGAGTGTCCATCGTGCAAACGGGGATACGCAGTATTTT. Translating gives CAWSVHRANGDTQYF. Combining the CDR3 with reference TRBV30 and TRBJ2-3 gives the whole variable domain SQTIHQWPATLVQPVGSPLSLECTVEGTSNPNLYWYRQAAGRGLQLLFYSVGIGQISSEVPQNLSASRPQDRQFILSSKKLLLSDSGFYLCAWSVHRANGDTQYFGPGTRLTVL.